The next 26 T cell receptor beta chains were all read from a single sample in a study of human T cells and chemical hapten exposure. TCRdb ran MiXCR on the RACE reads and lists one entry per CDR3 protein. This table has 180,000 or so distinct CDR3 sequences, about 22% appearing once. The time point denotes: patch test 1, 2 weeks after DPC sensitization. Regarding treatment: therapeutic diphenylcyclopropenone sensitization with weekly scalp DPC. This sample comprised whole blood, obtained in connection with sensitization to the hapten diphenylcyclopropenone (DPC). The source of these receptors is a woman between 45 and 60 years old with alopecia areata. Some clones in this sample may be carry-over from other donors' samples.

A few counts support this clonotype. This chain links TRBV11-2 with TRBJ2-7, with 11 bases lining up with TRBD2. The germline gives CDR1 SGHAT, CDR2 FQNNGV. J lost 7 bases, V lost 5 bases, and 7 bases had no gene match. This CDR3 region has 14 residues. For the CDR3, the DNA is TGTGCCAGCAGCCACACTAGCGGGAGAGGGGAGCAGTACTTC. Amino acid sequence: CASSHTSGRGEQYF.

The V gene is TRBV6-5, the J gene TRBJ2-5, with D possibly being TRBD1 or TRBD2 (5 bases each). In germline, CDR1 is MNHEY, CDR2 SVGAGI. V was cut by 0 bases and J by 2 bases, with 16 bases left in between. This CDR3 is built from 17 residues. The CDR3 loop reads CASSYSWDPGSQETQYF. CDR3 bases: TGTGCCAGCAGTTACTCATGGGACCCTGGTTCTCAAGAGACCCAGTACTTC.

In its sample, this clonotype was seen a few times. V usage is TRBV5-1 and J usage is TRBJ2-1; no reliable D call. From germline, CDR1 is SGHRS and CDR2 YFSETQ. This CDR3 has 16 amino acids. Trimming stripped 4 bases from V and 3 bases from J, with 17 bases between. The CDR3 nucleotides read TGCGCCAGCAGCAGCAGCGAAACCGGGCACTACAATGAGCAGTTCTTC. This gives the protein CASSSSETGHYNEQFF.

The rearrangement links TRBV9 to TRBJ1-1; D gene unclear. The CDR3 spans 14 residues. Germline V gives CDR1 SGDLS, CDR2 YYNGEE. V gave up 0 bases and J gave up 1 base, with 7 bases separating them. The DNA for the CDR3 is TGTGCCAGCAGCGTAGTGCCGGAGAACACTGAAGCTTTCTTT. As protein: CASSVVPENTEAFF.

This clonotype has a single count. The genes are TRBV5-1 and TRBJ1-3; the match to TRBD1 covers 8 bases. The CDR3 contains 15 residues. V lost 4 bases, J lost 2 bases, and 5 bases stayed unmatched. Looked up from germline, CDR1 is SGHRS and CDR2 is YFSETQ. CDR3 in DNA: TGCGCCAGCAGCCCCCGACAGGGGACTGGAAACACCATATATTTT. It is translated as CASSPRQGTGNTIYF.

The sample holds a few counts of this clonotype. The V gene is TRBV18, the J gene TRBJ1-1; 9 nucleotides align to TRBD1. After removal of 6 bases from V and 0 bases from J, the junction contained 8 bases not matched to a gene. The CDR3 length is 16 residues. In germline, CDR1 is KGHSH, CDR2 LQKENI. Here the CDR3 DNA reads TGTGCCAGCTCGCTTCGGACAGGGGACCTGAACACTGAAGCTTTCTTT. As protein: CASSLRTGDLNTEAFF.

The chain combines TRBV7-9 with TRBJ2-3, with 12 bases fitting TRBD2. Germline values: CDR1 SEHNR, CDR2 FQNEAQ (reference sequence). This CDR3 has 18 residues. The trim removed 5 bases at V and 5 bases at J, leaving 14 bases unmatched. The CDR3, as DNA: TGTGCCAGCAGCCTACCCCCTCGACTAGCGGGAGTCAAAGATACGCAGTATTTT. Its translation: CASSLPPRLAGVKDTQYF. Full variable domain (rest looked up from reference TRBV7-9 and TRBJ2-3): DTGVSQNPRHKITKRGQNVTFRCDPISEHNRLYWYRQTLGQGPEFLTYFQNEAQLEKSRLLSDRFSAERPKGSFSTLEIQRTEQGDSAMYLCASSLPPRLAGVKDTQYFGPGTRLTVL.

The genes are TRBV10-2 and TRBJ1-1, with D possibly matching TRBD1 (5 bases). The germline V gene has CDR1 WSHSY and CDR2 SAAADI. Trimming stripped 1 base from V and 1 base from J, with 7 bases between. This CDR3 is built from 14 residues. The CDR3 loop reads CASSELRGNTEAFF. DNA of the CDR3: TGCGCCAGCAGTGAGTTAAGGGGGAACACTGAAGCTTTCTTT.

This chain joins TRBV13 and TRBJ2-2, with 7 bases aligning to TRBD1. CDR3 length equals 15 residues. V trimming: 3 bases; J trimming: 1 base; junction bases outside the gene matches: 2. CDR1 PRHDT and CDR2 FYEKMQ come from the germline V gene (reference sequence). This CDR3 is CASSLGQKNTGELFF. CDR3 nucleotide sequence: TGTGCCAGCAGCTTGGGACAGAAGAACACCGGGGAGCTGTTTTTT.

This clonotype was seen repeatedly, ten times or more. V gene TRBV2 combines with J gene TRBJ1-4; D call uncertain. Trimming removed 5 bases from V and 1 base from J, with 5 bases in between. The CDR3 is 13 residues long. Germline CDR1 reads SNHLY; CDR2 reads FYNNEI. The CDR3 DNA reads TGTGCCAGCAGTCGGGGAACTAATGAAAAACTGTTTTTT. Translated: CASSRGTNEKLFF.

This clonotype occurred a few times. V usage is TRBV10-1 and J usage is TRBJ2-7, with D perhaps TRBD2 (5 bases). Between the trimmed V and J ends, which lost 3 bases and 2 bases, there was a span of 23 bases. The CDR3 length is 18 residues. Germline CDR1 is WNHNN and CDR2 is SYGVQD (reference sequence). The CDR3 here is CASSDLPLASGPTYEQYF. DNA of the CDR3: TGCGCCAGCAGTGATCTCCCTCTAGCTTCCGGGCCTACCTACGAGCAGTACTTC.

This clonotype was seen a few times. This rearrangement joins TRBV10-3 to TRBJ2-3; D call uncertain. The CDR3 totals 13 residues. Trimming pared 5 bases from V and 6 bases from J, leaving 12 bases between. CDR1 is ENHRY, CDR2 SYGVKD, per germline. The CDR3 nucleotides are TGTGCCATCAGTTCAATCGCCCCCGATACGCAGTATTTT. Its protein is CAISSIAPDTQYF.

The chain is built from TRBV18 and TRBJ2-2; possible D gene TRBD2, 5 bases. Germline V lookup: CDR1 KGHSH, CDR2 LQKENI. Trimming pared 4 bases from V and 7 bases from J, leaving 13 bases between. The CDR3 length is 14 residues. The chain's CDR3 is CASSLAGRVGELFF. The CDR3 DNA follows: TGTGCCAGCTCACTTGCGGGCCGGGTCGGGGAGCTGTTTTTT.

This clonotype was counted a few times. This chain joins TRBV5-1 and TRBJ1-4; no reliable D call. The germline gives CDR1 SGHRS, CDR2 YFSETQ. This CDR3 region has 14 residues. V was cut by 4 bases and J by 0 bases, with 7 bases left in between. Here the CDR3 reads CASSNQPTNEKLFF. The CDR3 DNA follows: TGCGCCAGCAGCAACCAGCCAACTAATGAAAAACTGTTTTTT.

The sample holds a few counts of this clonotype. The chain is built from TRBV20-1 and TRBJ2-2; D perhaps matches TRBD2 (6 bases). The V end was cut by 0 bases, the J end by 7 bases, with 15 bases between. The CDR3 spans 15 residues. Per the germline V gene, CDR1 is DFQATT and CDR2 is SNEGSKA (reference sequence). CDR3: CSARDRSGGIGELFF. DNA for the CDR3: TGCAGTGCTAGAGACCGTTCCGGAGGGATCGGGGAGCTGTTTTTT.

V is TRBV9 and J is TRBJ1-1; D gene uncertain. Trimming cost V 4 bases and J 1 base, with 11 bases left between them. The CDR3 runs 14 residues. The germline CDR1 and CDR2 sequences are SGDLS and YYNGEE. This CDR3 reads CASSPRQRNTEAFF. The CDR3 region has the DNA TGTGCCAGCAGCCCCCGTCAGCGGAACACTGAAGCTTTCTTT.

The CDR3 loop reads CASSFQRSSYNEQFF. For the CDR3, the DNA is TGTGCCAGCAGCTTTCAGAGAAGCTCCTACAATGAGCAGTTCTTC. The chain recombines TRBV5-5 with TRBJ2-1; D is unclear. The V gene lost 2 bases and the J gene lost 0 bases, with 9 bases spanning the gap. CDR1 and CDR2 (germline): SGHKS, YYEKEE (reference sequence). CDR3 length equals 15 residues.

The J gene is TRBJ1-2, the V gene TRBV3-1; 7 bases agree with TRBD1. This CDR3 has 13 residues. V shed 3 bases and J 8 bases; nucleotides not matched to a gene: 6. Germline V lookup: CDR1 LGHDT, CDR2 YNNKEL (reference sequence). Here the CDR3 reads CASSHRDSAGYTF. The CDR3 DNA reads TGTGCCAGCAGCCACCGGGACAGTGCCGGCTACACCTTC.

This clonotype was recorded at least ten times. V is TRBV5-1 and J is TRBJ1-5; tentative D call: TRBD1 (6 bases). Trimming cost V 5 bases and J 4 bases, with 16 bases left between them. Germline V gives CDR1 SGHRS, CDR2 YFSETQ. The CDR3 is 15 amino acids. The CDR3 loop is CASRSGAEENQPQHF. The CDR3 region has the DNA TGCGCCAGCAGGTCAGGGGCAGAAGAAAATCAGCCCCAGCATTTT. Variable domain in full (rest from reference TRBV5-1 and TRBJ1-5): KAGVTQTPRYLIKTRGQQVTLSCSPISGHRSVSWYQQTPGQGLQFLFEYFSETQRNKGNFPGRFSGRQFSNSRSEMNVSTLELGDSALYLCASRSGAEENQPQHFGDGTRLSIL.

The chain employs TRBV7-8 and TRBJ1-1; 7 bases are a match to TRBD1. The length of the CDR3 is 15 residues. Germline lookup yields CDR1 SGHVS and CDR2 FQNEAQ. J was trimmed by 4 bases and V by 1 base; bases with no gene match: 6. The CDR3 reads CASSLGMTGSTEAFF. CDR3 nucleotides: TGTGCCAGCAGCTTAGGGATGACAGGGAGCACTGAAGCTTTCTTT. The full variable domain, rest sourced from reference TRBV7-8 and TRBJ1-1, is GAGVSQSPRYKVAKRGQDVALRCDPISGHVSLFWYQQALGQGPEFLTYFQNEAQLDKSGLPSDRFFAERPEGSVSTLKIQRTQQEDSAVYLCASSLGMTGSTEAFFGQGTRLTVV.

Of note for this clonotype: One end of the junction does not line up with germline, which may come from a read error. This sequence joins TRBV24-1 and TRBJ2-2, with TRBD1 identical over 10 bases. The CDR3 covers 16 residues. The germline V gene has CDR1 KGHDR and CDR2 SFDVKD. CDR3 coding DNA: TGTGCCACCAGTGATACGGGACAGGGGAACACCAGGGAGCTGTTTTTT. Its translation: CATSDTGQGNTRELFF.

This clonotype occurred once. At one end the junction does not follow the germline gene, possibly because of a read error. The gene calls are TRBV12-3 or TRBV12-4 and TRBJ1-6; D perhaps matches TRBD1 (6 bases). The CDR3 is 17 residues long. In DNA, the CDR3 is TGTGCCAGCAGTTTTACAGGGATTAGCTCCTATAATTCATCCCTCCACTTT. Translating gives CASSFTGISSYNSSLHF.

The J gene is TRBJ2-7, the V gene TRBV2, with D maybe TRBD2 (5 bases). Trimming stripped 1 base from V and 6 bases from J, with 22 bases between. The CDR3 is 17 residues long. Germline assignment: CDR1 SNHLY and CDR2 FYNNEI. This chain's CDR3 is CASSEGMVGRLNPEQYF. Written as DNA, the CDR3 is TGTGCCAGCAGTGAAGGGATGGTGGGCAGACTAAATCCCGAGCAGTACTTC. Full variable domain (outside the CDR3, taken from reference TRBV2 and TRBJ2-7): EPEVTQTPSHQVTQMGQEVILRCVPISNHLYFYWYRQILGQKVEFLVSFYNNEISEKSEIFDDQFSVERPDGSNFTLKIRSTKLEDSAMYFCASSEGMVGRLNPEQYFGPGTRLTVT.

The rearrangement uses TRBV7-2 and TRBJ2-7; 7 bases match TRBD2. This CDR3 comprises 14 residues. Looked up from germline, CDR1 is SGHTA and CDR2 is FQGNSA. V dropped 4 bases and J dropped 2; count of bases not matched to a gene: 5. The CDR3 DNA is TGTGCCAGCAGCTCTGGGACTACGACCTACGAGCAGTACTTC. Its protein is CASSSGTTTYEQYF.

The chain couples TRBV12-3 or TRBV12-4 to TRBJ2-7, with D perhaps matching TRBD1 (5 bases). The CDR3 length is 17 residues. The V and J ends lost 5 bases and 6 bases respectively, with 26 bases between them. Written as DNA, the CDR3 is TGTGCCAGCAGTGCCCGCCCATCCTCGACAGCCACCTCCGAGCAGTACTTC. Amino acid sequence: CASSARPSSTATSEQYF.

V gene TRBV7-2 combines with J gene TRBJ2-5; tentatively, D is TRBD1 (6 bases). V was trimmed by 4 bases and J by 2 bases, leaving 17 bases between them. From germline, CDR1 is SGHTA and CDR2 FQGNSA. This CDR3 comprises 16 residues. The CDR3: CASSSRQVSGQETQYF. DNA for the CDR3: TGTGCCAGCAGCTCCCGACAGGTTTCAGGGCAAGAGACCCAGTACTTC.